These 30 T cell receptor beta chains came from one sample sequenced in a study of cytomegalovirus exposure and HLA in healthy donors. Use of 60 Vbeta and 13 Jbeta primers characterized the PCR. Clones were read by immunoSEQ multiplex PCR, and TCRdb kept only the in-frame ones, dropping some. The table has more than 130,000 clones, roughly 76% seen once. The sample comprised PBMCs. Receptor source: a man between 18 and 35 years old in good health and CMV-seronegative.

V is TRBV9 and J is TRBJ1-1; D is uncertain. CDR1 is SGDLS and CDR2 is YYNGEE in the germline V gene. The V and J ends lost 0 bases and 1 base respectively, with 10 bases between them. This CDR3 contains 15 residues. CDR3 sequence: CASSVGGRWNTEAFF. The CDR3 DNA sequence: TGTGCCAGCAGCGTAGGAGGCAGATGGAACACTGAAGCTTTCTTT.

In this sample, this clone turned up once. The rearrangement joins TRBV4-2 to TRBJ1-1; no clear D gene. Per the germline V gene, CDR1 is LGHNA and CDR2 is YNFKEQ. CDR3 size: 16 residues. V lost 1 base to trimming and J lost 1 base, with 13 bases between them. CDR3 residues: CASSQGTTPANTEAFF. The CDR3 nucleotides read TGTGCCAGCAGCCAAGGTACGACACCCGCGAACACTGAAGCTTTCTTT.

This chain joins TRBV7-6 and TRBJ2-7; possibly TRBD1 for D (6 bases). The ends were cut back, 2 bases at V and 1 base at J, with 18 bases in the middle. The CDR3 is made up of 17 amino acids. Germline CDR1 reads SGHVS; CDR2 reads FNYEAQ. Written as DNA, the CDR3 is TGTGCCAGCAGCTTATGGGATGGGACACCATTATCCTACGAGCAGTACTTC. It is translated as CASSLWDGTPLSYEQYF.

V and J are TRBV18 and TRBJ2-5; weak D call: TRBD2 (5 bases). The CDR3 runs 16 residues. V was shortened by 6 bases and J by 5 bases, with 22 bases between the two germline ends. Germline V gives CDR1 KGHSH, CDR2 LQKENI. The CDR3: CASSQRSSSPKETQYF. The CDR3 nucleotides are TGTGCCAGCTCCCAACGTTCATCTAGCCCGAAGGAGACCCAGTACTTC.

This sequence joins TRBV7-9 and TRBJ1-1, with 8 positions matching TRBD1. CDR1 and CDR2 (germline): SEHNR, FQNEAQ (reference sequence). The ends lost 5 bases at V and 1 base at J; junction bases unmatched: 6. The CDR3 contains 15 residues. The CDR3 DNA sequence: TGTGCCAGCAGCCGACGGGACAGGCCGAACACTGAAGCTTTCTTT. The encoded protein is CASSRRDRPNTEAFF.

The rearrangement links TRBV27 to TRBJ2-7; weak D call: TRBD1 (6 bases). The V end was cut by 4 bases, the J end by 2 bases, with 9 bases between. The germline CDR1 and CDR2 sequences are MNHEY and SMNVEV (reference sequence). The CDR3 has 13 amino acids. The CDR3 here is CASSSWGPYEQYF. The CDR3 DNA reads as TGTGCCAGCAGTTCGTGGGGGCCCTACGAGCAGTACTTC.

J is TRBJ1-5 and V is TRBV6-5; D is ambiguous. With 6 bases removed from V and 0 bases from J, the gap between germline ends came to 6 bases. The CDR3 sequence is 13 residues long. CDR1 and CDR2 from the germline V gene are MNHEY and SVGAGI. The DNA for the CDR3 is TGTGCCAGCAGGTCTTATAGCAATCAGCCCCAGCATTTT. This translates into CASRSYSNQPQHF.

This clone was counted only a few times. The chain recombines TRBV27 with TRBJ1-1; 9 bases align to TRBD1. This CDR3 comprises 17 residues. V lost 5 bases to trimming and J lost 1 base; unmatched junction nucleotides: 11. Looked up from germline, CDR1 is MNHEY and CDR2 is SMNVEV (reference sequence). The CDR3 loop reads CASSREDRGRQNTEAFF. The CDR3 DNA follows: TGTGCCAGCAGTCGGGAGGACAGGGGACGGCAGAACACTGAAGCTTTCTTT.

This clone has only a few counts. The chain links TRBV6-1 to TRBJ2-3, with 11 bases identical to TRBD1. V was pared by 7 bases and J by 4 bases, with 4 bases of the junction left unmatched. The germline gives CDR1 MNHNS, CDR2 SASEGT. This CDR3 is 14 amino acids long. CDR3 region: CASIPGQGADTQYF. DNA of the CDR3: TGTGCCAGCATTCCGGGACAGGGGGCAGATACGCAGTATTTT.

This clone has just a few counts. In this CDR3 the conserved last residue, phenylalanine or tryptophan, is missing, so a read error is likely. The DNA is omitted, as the CDR3 cannot be located on it reliably, and the CDR3 follows TCRdb's listing. The CDR3 reads CASSEQGRAE. This sequence joins TRBV6-1 and TRBJ2-6; TRBD1, the table's D call, was not compared with the DNA. Per germline, CDR1 MNHNS and CDR2 SASEGT. The CDR3 contains 10 residues when both ends are counted.

This clone was observed once. J is TRBJ1-1 and V is TRBV28; the match to TRBD1 covers 7 bases. The CDR3 sequence is 15 residues long. CDR1 and CDR2 (germline): MDHEN, SYDVKM. J gave up 2 bases and V 4 bases, and 7 bases lay outside the gene matches. CDR3 nucleotides: TGTGCCAGCAGTTCGTCGGGACAGCTAAACACTGAAGCTTTCTTT. Protein sequence: CASSSSGQLNTEAFF. The whole variable domain, filled in from reference TRBV28 and TRBJ1-1, reads DVKVTQSSRYLVKRTGEKVFLECVQDMDHENMFWYRQDPGLGLRLIYFSYDVKMKEKGDIPEGYSVSREKKERFSLILESASTNQTSMYLCASSSSGQLNTEAFFGQGTRLTVV.

Turning to this clone: At one end the junction does not follow the germline gene, possibly because of a read error. The sample contains more than one DNA sequence encoding this CDR3. The rearrangement joins TRBV30 to TRBJ1-6; D not resolved. Germline CDR1 is GTSNPN and CDR2 is SVGIG (reference sequence). This CDR3 contains 14 residues. The CDR3 sequence is CAVRRTNNNSPLHF. In DNA, the CDR3 is TGTGCCGTGAGGCGTACTAACAATAATTCCCCCCTCCACTTT.

This rearrangement joins TRBV28 to TRBJ2-7; D unclear. CDR3 size: 11 residues. Germline V gives CDR1 MDHEN, CDR2 SYDVKM. Trimming stripped 2 bases from V and 5 bases from J, with 4 bases between. CDR3 DNA: TGTGCCAGCAGTTTACTCCACGAGCAGTACTTC. Its translation: CASSLLHEQYF.

For this clone: The sample contains more than one DNA sequence encoding this CDR3. The chain links TRBV6-6 to TRBJ2-7; no reliable D call. CDR1 MNHNY and CDR2 SVGAGI come from the germline V gene (reference sequence). This CDR3 spans 14 amino acids. The germline V and J ends were trimmed by 0 bases and 4 bases, with 10 bases remaining between them. The CDR3, as DNA: TGTGCCAGCAGTTACTCTGGGCCCTCATACGAGCAGTACTTC. Translation gives CASSYSGPSYEQYF.

This clone was observed a handful of times. J is TRBJ1-2 and V is TRBV7-9; 9 nucleotides agree with TRBD1. V was pared by 1 base and J by 2 bases, with 2 bases of the junction left unmatched. The CDR3 totals 15 residues. Germline V gene lookup returns CDR1 SEHNR and CDR2 FQNEAQ (reference sequence). The CDR3 DNA reads TGTGCCAGCAGCTTAGAGACAGGGGGGAACTATGGCTACACCTTC. The encoded protein is CASSLETGGNYGYTF.

The V gene is TRBV18, the J gene TRBJ2-2; the D is unclear. Germline values: CDR1 KGHSH, CDR2 LQKENI. The CDR3 runs 17 residues. The V end was cut by 3 bases, the J end by 7 bases, with 21 bases between. DNA of the CDR3: TGTGCCAGCTCACCTGGCGCATCAGTCCGACAAGGCGGGGAGCTGTTTTTT. Protein product: CASSPGASVRQGGELFF.

This clone was recorded a few times. The V gene is TRBV5-5, the J gene TRBJ1-3, with 9 bases matching TRBD1. V lost 4 bases, J lost 0 bases, and 2 bases stayed unmatched. The CDR3 spans 15 residues. The germline CDR1 and CDR2 sequences are SGHKS and YYEKEE (reference sequence). Here the CDR3 reads CASSATGGSGNTIYF. In DNA, the CDR3 is TGTGCCAGCAGCGCGACAGGGGGCTCTGGAAACACCATATATTTT.

V usage is TRBV10-3 and J usage is TRBJ2-5, with D maybe TRBD1 (6 bases). The CDR3 covers 17 residues. V was pared by 0 bases and J by 2 bases, with 16 bases between. The germline CDR1 and CDR2 sequences are ENHRY and SYGVKD. Here the CDR3 reads CAISESGAEGGQETQYF. The CDR3 nucleotides read TGTGCCATCAGTGAGTCTGGGGCTGAAGGGGGACAAGAGACCCAGTACTTC.

The V and J genes are TRBV27 and TRBJ2-7; 9 bases fit TRBD1. The ends lost 5 bases at V and 2 bases at J; junction bases unmatched: 7. The CDR3 is 15 residues long. In germline, CDR1 is MNHEY, CDR2 SMNVEV (reference sequence). In DNA form, the CDR3 reads TGTGCCAGCAGTAGACCGGGACAGGGTACCTACGAGCAGTACTTC. Amino acids: CASSRPGQGTYEQYF.

This clone was counted between two and nine times. The chain is built from TRBV4-1 and TRBJ2-1, with TRBD2 as a possible D gene (7 bases). The CDR3 sequence is 17 residues long. CDR1 and CDR2 from the germline V gene are MGHRA and YSYEKL. Trimming took off 0 bases at V and 7 bases at J, with 19 bases between the two ends. CDR3 loop: CASSQDFRGGLGNEQFF. The CDR3 bases are TGCGCCAGCAGCCAAGACTTTAGGGGGGGATTGGGGAATGAGCAGTTCTTC.

The rearrangement links TRBV5-8 to TRBJ2-5; the D is unclear. V dropped 0 bases and J dropped 1 base, with 10 bases sitting between them. The CDR3 is made up of 15 amino acids. Germline lookup yields CDR1 SGHTS and CDR2 YDEGEE. The CDR3 nucleotides are TGTGCCAGCAGCTTGGCCAGTCCCTTCCAAGAGACCCAGTACTTC. Amino acids: CASSLASPFQETQYF.

The chain combines TRBV23-1 with TRBJ2-5; 7 bases map to TRBD1. TRBV23-1 is marked as an open reading frame, function uncertain. The CDR3 loop spans 16 amino acids. J was trimmed by 4 bases and V by 4 bases; bases with no gene match: 12. CDR3 DNA sequence: TGCGCCAGCAGTCTAGCTCGGGACAGCCATAGAGAGACCCAGTACTTC. Translating it yields CASSLARDSHRETQYF.

This clone was counted only a few times. The rearrangement joins TRBV7-4 to TRBJ1-3; D is uncertain. The germline V gene has CDR1 SGHVT and CDR2 SQSDAQ. This CDR3 comprises 17 residues. Deletions cut 1 base from V and 0 bases from J, with 13 bases between. CDR3 nucleotide sequence: TGTGCCAGCAGCTTAGATGGGCAGCCCCACTCTGGAAACACCATATATTTT. The encoded protein is CASSLDGQPHSGNTIYF.

Many counts were recorded for this clone. V and J are TRBV7-9 and TRBJ1-1; no clear D. CDR1 SEHNR and CDR2 FQNEAQ come from the germline V gene (reference sequence). Trimming took off 5 bases at V and 7 bases at J, with 8 bases between the two ends. The CDR3 runs to 11 residues. The CDR3 reads CASSRGLEAFF. The CDR3 coding sequence is TGTGCCAGCAGCAGAGGACTTGAAGCTTTCTTT.

V is TRBV29-1 and J is TRBJ1-4; D is perhaps TRBD1 (5 bases). Trimming removed 6 bases at V and 7 bases at J, with 15 bases between. The CDR3 totals 13 residues. The germline V gene has CDR1 SQVTM and CDR2 ANQGSEA. Here the CDR3 DNA reads TGCAGCGTGGACAAGGGTGGGGCTGAAAAACTGTTTTTT. It translates to CSVDKGGAEKLFF.

J is TRBJ2-1 and V is TRBV10-2; 8 bases match TRBD2. The trim removed 3 bases at V and 6 bases at J, leaving 4 bases unmatched. The CDR3 contains 14 residues. Germline CDR1 reads WSHSY; CDR2 reads SAAADI. CDR3 region: CASSDIGTSNEQFF. The CDR3 DNA reads as TGCGCCAGCAGTGATATAGGGACTAGCAATGAGCAGTTCTTC.

V is TRBV6-5 and J is TRBJ1-1; the match to TRBD1 covers 7 bases. J gave up 4 bases and V 0 bases, and 8 bases lay outside the gene matches. The CDR3 has 16 amino acids. CDR1 is MNHEY and CDR2 is SVGAGI in the germline V gene. The CDR3 DNA reads as TGTGCCAGCAGTTACTCCGAGACAGGGTATGGCACTGAAGCTTTCTTT. Translating it yields CASSYSETGYGTEAFF.

The chain links TRBV7-2 to TRBJ2-1; D might be TRBD2 (6 bases). V lost 3 bases and J 10 bases, leaving 19 bases between the germline ends. Looked up from germline, CDR1 is SGHTA and CDR2 is FQGNSA. The CDR3 length is 15 residues. CDR3 in amino acids: CASSFSGDRFGEQFF. The CDR3 nucleotides are TGTGCCAGCAGCTTCTCGGGGGACCGGTTTGGGGAGCAGTTCTTC. Full variable domain (outside the CDR3, taken from reference TRBV7-2 and TRBJ2-1): GAGVSQSPSNKVTEKGKDVELRCDPISGHTALYWYRQSLGQGLEFLIYFQGNSAPDKSGLPSDRFSAERTGGSVSTLTIQRTQQEDSAVYLCASSFSGDRFGEQFFGPGTRLTVL.

V usage is TRBV28 and J usage is TRBJ1-1, with D perhaps TRBD1 (5 bases). The CDR3 is 13 amino acids. V lost 6 bases to trimming and J lost 4 bases, with 12 bases between them. Germline V lookup: CDR1 MDHEN, CDR2 SYDVKM. The CDR3 nucleotides read TGTGCCAGCAGCCGGGGGAGCATCACTGAAGCTTTCTTT. The encoded protein is CASSRGSITEAFF.

This clone was recorded a few times. This sequence joins TRBV6-5 and TRBJ1-1; 7 bases are a match to TRBD1. V gave up 5 bases and J gave up 1 base; unmatched junction bases: 4. Germline V gene sequence: CDR1 MNHEY, CDR2 SVGAGI. CDR3 size: 14 residues. The CDR3 is CASSNDRANTEAFF. The DNA for the CDR3 is TGTGCCAGCAGTAACGACAGGGCGAACACTGAAGCTTTCTTT.